The rows below give T cell receptor beta chains drawn from one sample of a study of cytomegalovirus exposure and HLA in healthy donors. Clones were sequenced by immunoSEQ multiplex PCR, and TCRdb holds only the in-frame ones, with some missing. The profile shows roughly 150,000 clones, around nine tenths of them singletons. Sequenced: PBMCs. These receptors all stem from a man aged 18 to 35 in good health and CMV-seropositive. CDR3s include the opening cysteine and the closing phenylalanine or tryptophan. Fields, in order: V gene, J gene, clone size, D gene, CDR3 DNA, CDR3 protein. D genes are given only for firm matches. Clone size is given for some rows only: seen once, a few or many times, or a class if the clone is expanded.

TRBV11-2	TRBJ2-3	once	-	TGTGCCAGCAGCCAAGCGGGCCTTAGCACAGATACGCAGTATTTT	CASSQAGLSTDTQYF
TRBV13	TRBJ2-7	few	-	TGTGCCAGCAGCTCGGACACGACTTACGAGCAGTACTTC	CASSSDTTYEQYF
TRBV6-6	TRBJ1-1	few	-	TGTGCCAGCAGTACTCCGGACAGAAAGAACACTGAAGCTTTCTTT	CASSTPDRKNTEAFF
TRBV30	TRBJ1-1	-	-	TGTGCCTGGAGTGTATACAGGGTTGAAGCTTTCTTT	CAWSVYRVEAFF
TRBV5-6	TRBJ2-7	-	TRBD2	TGTGCCAGCAGCCTCTTAGCGGGAGCCGACGAGCAGTACTTC	CASSLLAGADEQYF
TRBV15	TRBJ2-1	-	TRBD2	TGTGCCACCAGCAGAGTTAGCGGGAGGAACTACAATGAGCAGTTCTTC	CATSRVSGRNYNEQFF
TRBV11-3	TRBJ2-7	-	TRBD1	TGTGCCAGCAGCTTATGGACAGGGGGAGAACGCGAGCAGTACTTC	CASSLWTGGEREQYF
TRBV20-1	TRBJ2-7	-	-	TGCAGTGCTAGAGATACGGGGGAGCAGTACTTC	CSARDTGEQYF
TRBV27	TRBJ2-5	few	-	TGTGCCAGCGCAAAGCTACAGGGCGTCGGAGATGGAGAGACCCAGTACTTC	CASAKLQGVGDGETQYF
TRBV5-6	TRBJ2-7	-	-	TGTGCCAGCAGCGCACAGGGTCCTCATTCCTACGAGCAGTACTTC	CASSAQGPHSYEQYF
TRBV19	TRBJ1-1	-	-	TGTGCCAGTAGTTCCACAGGGAGGAACACTGAAGCTTTCTTT	CASSSTGRNTEAFF
TRBV6-5	TRBJ1-4	-	-	TGTGCCAGCAGTTACTCGTCAGGGGATGAAAAACTGTTTTTT	CASSYSSGDEKLFF
TRBV11-2	TRBJ2-1	-	TRBD2	TGTGCCAGCAGCTTAATAGGACTAGCGACATACAATGAGCAGTTCTTC	CASSLIGLATYNEQFF
TRBV2	TRBJ1-4	-	-	TGTGCCAGCAGCCACAGGTCCTTGGGGGAAAAACTGTTTTTT	CASSHRSLGEKLFF
TRBV2	TRBJ2-1	-	TRBD1	TGTGCCACCGGGACAGGGATCAATGAGCAGTTCTTC	CATGTGINEQFF
TRBV13	TRBJ2-7	-	-	TGTGCCAGCAGCTTAGGGGCGGCCTCCTACGAGCAGTACTTC	CASSLGAASYEQYF
TRBV2	TRBJ2-3	-	TRBD2	TGTGCCAGCAACGCGGGAGACCCAGATACGCAGTATTTT	CASNAGDPDTQYF
TRBV29-1	TRBJ2-2	-	-	TGCAGCGTCGCGATCGGGTCCTTCACCGGGGAGCTGTTTTTT	CSVAIGSFTGELFF
TRBV27	TRBJ1-5	-	-	TGTGCCAGCAGAAGCGGGCTCGACAGAATAAATCAGCCCCAGCATTTT	CASRSGLDRINQPQHF
TRBV29-1	TRBJ1-3	-	TRBD1	TGCAGCGTTGTGGACAGGGACTCTGGAAACACCATATATTTT	CSVVDRDSGNTIYF
TRBV19	TRBJ2-1	-	-	TGTGCCAGTAGCAGGCAGAGCTCCTACAATGAGCAGTTCTTC	CASSRQSSYNEQFF
TRBV11-2	TRBJ2-7	few	TRBD2	TGTGCCAGCAGCCTAAGACTAGCGGGGGGATCCTACGAGCAGTACTTC	CASSLRLAGGSYEQYF
TRBV29-1	TRBJ2-5	-	TRBD2	TGCAGCGTAGATCGACTAGCGGGAGGGCTAGAGACCCAGTACTTC	CSVDRLAGGLETQYF
TRBV30	TRBJ1-4	-	TRBD1	TGTGCCTGGAGGGAACAGGGGGCGGATGAAAAACTGTTTTTT	CAWREQGADEKLFF
TRBV6-5	TRBJ1-2	once	-	TGTGCCAGCAGTTACGGCGGAGGGGCCTATGGCTACACCTTC	CASSYGGGAYGYTF
TRBV5-6	TRBJ2-7	-	-	TGTGCCAGCAGCTTGGGCGGGTACGAGCAGTACTTC	CASSLGGYEQYF
TRBV14	TRBJ1-2	-	-	TGTGCCAGCAGCCAAATCACTAACTATGGCTACACCTTC	CASSQITNYGYTF
TRBV5-1	TRBJ2-1	-	TRBD2	TGCGCCAGCAGCTTGGCGGGGGGGTTCGACAATGAGCAGTTCTTC	CASSLAGGFDNEQFF
TRBV19	TRBJ2-1	-	-	TGTGCCACCCAGGGGCCGGGGATCCACAATGAGCAGTTCTTC	CATQGPGIHNEQFF
TRBV7-8	TRBJ2-2	-	-	TGTGCCAGCAGCGGCAGATGGCGGGTAAAGGCCCACGGGGAGCTGTTTTTT	CASSGRWRVKAHGELFF
TRBV30	TRBJ2-5	-	TRBD1	TGTGCCTGGGACAGGGGGCTTCAAGAGACCCAGTACTTC	CAWDRGLQETQYF
TRBV7-8	TRBJ2-1	-	TRBD2	TGTGCCAGCAGCCCCCGACTAGCGGGAGAGACTGAGCAGTTCTTC	CASSPRLAGETEQFF
TRBV7-2	TRBJ1-2	-	-	TGTGCCAGCAGCTTCCAACAGGGAACTCAGGGTGGCTACACCTTC	CASSFQQGTQGGYTF
TRBV2	TRBJ2-3	once	-	TGTGCCAGCAGTGCGGTATCTAGCACAGATACGCAGTATTTT	CASSAVSSTDTQYF
TRBV10-3	TRBJ2-3	-	TRBD2	TGTGCCATCAGCACTAACTACGGACTAGCGGGAGATATCATAGATACGCAGTATTTT	CAISTNYGLAGDIIDTQYF
TRBV28	TRBJ1-2	-	-	TGTGCCAGCAGTTCCTCCACGACGGCCGCTAACTATGGCTACACTTTC	CASSSSTTAANYGYTF
TRBV5-4	TRBJ2-1	-	-	TGTGCCAGCAGCAATCGGGAGACCCGGGACAATGAGCAGTTCTTC	CASSNRETRDNEQFF
TRBV7-2	TRBJ1-5	-	TRBD1	TGTGCCAGCAGCTCGGGGACAGGGTTTAGTCAGCCCCAGCATTTT	CASSSGTGFSQPQHF
TRBV6-5	TRBJ2-3	-	TRBD2	TGTGCCAGCAGGAGGACTAGCACGTCAGATACGCAGTATTTT	CASRRTSTSDTQYF